Sequencing of this T cell receptor (beta chain) was carried out in a study of blood T cell repertoires in COVID-19. Measured with immunoSEQ multiplex PCR; TCRdb has only the in-frame clones, and not every one. The repertoire includes fewer than 300,000 clones, approximately 83% of them detected once, and roughly a tenth sits in the top ten. The CDR3 consists of 14 residues. Germline assignment: CDR1 SGHRS and CDR2 YFSETQ. Trimming left V 4 bases short and J 1 base short, with 6 bases between. This chain joins TRBV5-1 and TRBJ1-6, with unresolved D. The sample was peripheral blood. The sequence was obtained from a woman aged 45-60 years who had recovered from COVID-19. The DNA for the CDR3 is TGCGCCAGCAGCGGGGAGTCCTATAATTCACCCCTCCACTTT. Translated: CASSGESYNSPLHF.